The rows below give T cell receptor beta chains drawn from one sample of a study of blood T cell repertoires in COVID-19. Libraries were prepared by immunoSEQ multiplex PCR; TCRdb keeps only in-frame clonotypes and omits some of them. The sample holds 100,000 or so clones, just over 90% seen once. The sequenced sample consisted of peripheral blood. The receptors were gathered from a man aged 60 to 69 with acute or convalescent COVID-19. Each CDR3 is given with its conserved first and last residue. The D gene is left open where the match is weak. The listing skips clone size in some rows; elsewhere it reads once, few, many or a size class.

j_call: TRBJ2-5; v_call: TRBV15; clone_size: once; d_call: TRBD2; cdr3_aa: CATSRATSGSETQYF; cdr3_nt: TGTGCCACCAGCAGAGCTACTAGCGGGAGCGAGACCCAGTACTTC
j_call: TRBJ1-1; v_call: TRBV19; clone_size: -; d_call: TRBD1; cdr3_aa: CASSTDRTNTEAFF; cdr3_nt: TGTGCCAGTAGTACGGACAGGACGAACACTGAAGCTTTCTTT
j_call: TRBJ2-1; v_call: TRBV5-1; clone_size: -; d_call: TRBD2; cdr3_aa: CASSLDGGGSSYNEQFF; cdr3_nt: TGCGCCAGCAGCTTGGATGGTGGCGGGAGCTCCTACAATGAGCAGTTCTTC
j_call: TRBJ1-4; v_call: TRBV28; clone_size: -; d_call: TRBD1; cdr3_aa: CAAQGVANEKLFF; cdr3_nt: TGTGCCGCGCAGGGGGTGGCTAATGAAAAACTGTTTTTT
j_call: TRBJ1-4; v_call: TRBV2; clone_size: -; d_call: -; cdr3_aa: CASSKDSTNEKLFF; cdr3_nt: TGTGCCAGCAGTAAGGACAGCACAAATGAAAAACTGTTTTTT
j_call: TRBJ2-7; v_call: TRBV2; clone_size: -; d_call: -; cdr3_aa: CASSSLRSVHEQYF; cdr3_nt: TGTGCCAGCAGTTCCCTAAGATCGGTTCACGAGCAGTACTTC
j_call: TRBJ2-7; v_call: TRBV25-1; clone_size: -; d_call: -; cdr3_aa: CASSTHNYEQYF; cdr3_nt: TGTGCCAGCAGCACACACAACTACGAGCAGTACTTC
j_call: TRBJ1-6; v_call: TRBV2; clone_size: -; d_call: -; cdr3_aa: CASEQEGSPLHF; cdr3_nt: TGTGCCAGTGAGCAGGAAGGTTCACCCCTCCACTTT
j_call: TRBJ1-3; v_call: TRBV20-1; clone_size: -; d_call: -; cdr3_aa: CSASSWTRTLSGNTIYF; cdr3_nt: TGCAGTGCTAGTAGTTGGACTCGAACTCTCTCTGGAAACACCATATATTTT
j_call: TRBJ1-2; v_call: TRBV2; clone_size: -; d_call: TRBD1; cdr3_aa: CASSGTGVLYGYTF; cdr3_nt: TGTGCCAGCAGTGGGACAGGCGTCCTTTATGGCTACACCTTC